This T cell receptor (beta chain) was captured by sequencing in a study of blood T cell repertoires in COVID-19. Whole-study context: The origin of the acute and convalescent COVID-19 samples was the United States, Italy and Spain. From T cells, B-cell-depleted T cells, or PBMCs came the material, which was cDNA or gDNA.

The V gene's germline CDR1 is SEHNR and CDR2 FQNEAQ (reference sequence). The J segment lost 6 bases and the V segment lost 5 bases, leaving 8 bases of the junction unmatched. This CDR3 region has 16 residues. Per the authors' pipeline: Amplification of reference gene primers was used by the study to estimate nucleated cell counts. Sequencing used immunoSEQ multiplex PCR; TCRdb keeps in-frame clones, though not all of them. That table is the source of V, J and clone size, and D and trimming were worked out from the DNA. This sample yields about 140,000 clones, of which approximately 83% are seen a single time; approximately 3.8% belongs to the top ten.

The V gene is TRBV7-9, the J gene TRBJ2-1; 12 nucleotides line up with TRBD1. The receptor comes from a woman aged 55 to 70 with acute or convalescent COVID-19. The sample was peripheral blood. The CDR3: CASSGGGQGAINEQFF. The CDR3 bases are TGTGCCAGCAGCGGAGGGGGACAGGGGGCGATCAATGAGCAGTTCTTC.